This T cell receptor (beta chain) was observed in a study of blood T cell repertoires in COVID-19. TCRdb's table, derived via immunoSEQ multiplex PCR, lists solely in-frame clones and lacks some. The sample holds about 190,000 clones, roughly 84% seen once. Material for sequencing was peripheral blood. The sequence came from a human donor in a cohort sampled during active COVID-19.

CDR3 region: CASSQEEGGISSGNTIYF. The CDR3 nucleotides are TGTGCCAGCAGCCAAGAAGAGGGGGGGATTAGCTCTGGAAACACCATATATTTT. The chain is built from TRBV3-1 (or the pseudogene TRBV3-2) and TRBJ1-3, with D possibly matching TRBD1 (6 bases). The V end lost 0 bases, the J end lost 0 bases, and 15 bases lay between the germline ends. Germline values: CDR1 LGHDT, CDR2 YNNKEL (reference sequence). The CDR3 sequence is 18 residues long.